These T cell receptor beta chains were read from a single sample in a study of T cells in Graves' hyperthyroidism and ophthalmopathy. TCRdb reprocessed the multiplex PCR reads via MiXCR and lists one record per CDR3 protein. The sample consists of about 300,000 distinct CDR3 sequences, 25% to 30% of them appearing once. Sequencing was done on a sample of blood. The receptors derive from a man between 35 and 55 years old with Graves' hyperthyroidism that later progressed to Graves' ophthalmopathy. Both conserved end residues are trimmed from each CDR3. The order of the fields is CDR3 protein, V gene, J gene, D gene. A D gene is named only where the DNA matches it firmly.

SARAPLRQGVVGETQY	TRBV20-1	TRBJ2-5	TRBD1
AWSVWGIKNIQY	TRBV30	TRBJ2-4	-
ASSISGTRTTGELF	TRBV6-5	TRBJ2-2	-
ASSLVSWETQY	TRBV11-2	TRBJ2-5	-
ASSFRPDTEAF	TRBV12-3/TRBV12-4	TRBJ1-1	-
SAGRPNHYEQY	TRBV20-1	TRBJ2-7	-
ASSPSGRAVGEQY	TRBV18	TRBJ2-7	TRBD2
ASSPTPKDSEAF	TRBV2	TRBJ1-1	-
AIQPLSGDADTGELF	TRBV12-3/TRBV12-4	TRBJ2-2	TRBD2
ASSLRGADYGYT	TRBV5-1	TRBJ1-2	-
ASSFSPGELF	TRBV19	TRBJ2-2	-
ASSQDPAYNEQF	TRBV4-2	TRBJ2-1	-
ASSPGQGSTGELF	TRBV18	TRBJ2-2	TRBD1
ASSYPGTRNIQY	TRBV6-2/TRBV6-3	TRBJ2-4	-
ASGLEGGTDTQY	TRBV28	TRBJ2-3	-
ASRRDFLAEQY	TRBV6-5	TRBJ2-7	-
ASSLTRGQPQH	TRBV7-3	TRBJ1-5	-
ASSIVGASGTPYEQY	TRBV19	TRBJ2-7	TRBD2
ASRNAGGTGNTIY	TRBV28	TRBJ1-3	-
AISDRTEGYT	TRBV10-3	TRBJ1-2	-
ASKSRNTEAF	TRBV28	TRBJ1-1	-
ASSGTGLNEQY	TRBV28	TRBJ2-7	-
SAGGRGGGYGYT	TRBV29-1	TRBJ1-2	-
AWDENTEAF	TRBV30	TRBJ1-1	-
ASSPGQGVRAKNIQY	TRBV6-1	TRBJ2-4	TRBD1
ATSPTSGDRLNTGELF	TRBV24-1	TRBJ2-2	TRBD2
SATQTLDYEQY	TRBV20-1	TRBJ2-7	-